This note documents a single TCR beta chain sequence. Its specificity is unknown. The sample is drawn from a study of CD8+CD57+ T cells in acquired aplastic anemia. Findings of the study overall: Both patients and controls carried the same twenty-nine CD8+ CDR3 sequences.

Genomic DNA served as template for TCR beta VDJ and CDR3 profiling. TCRdb re-called the reads through MiXCR, storing one row per CDR3 protein. In the table there are more than 250,000 distinct CDR3 sequences, approximately 55% of which are singletons. The CDR3 is 14 amino acids. In germline, CDR1 is ENHRY, CDR2 SYGVKD. V was shortened by 6 bases and J by 2 bases, with 14 bases between the two germline ends. The chain carries TRBV10-3 and TRBJ2-7; no definite D call. The clonotype originates from a human donor with severe aplastic anemia or a healthy control (not recorded which). The sample taken for sequencing was sorted CD4+, CD8+, or CD8+CD57+ T cells (not recorded which) from PBMCs. In DNA, the CDR3 is TGTGCCATCAGCGCGGCCGGAACCCCCTACGAGCAGTACTTC. It yields the protein CAISAAGTPYEQYF.